This TCR beta chain is drawn from a study of T cell responses to AZD1222 COVID-19 vaccine. The overall study: Second-dose recipients at about 4 or about 12 weeks were treated as one pooled group. Study-wide results and caveats: The breadth and depth of Spike-specific TCRs increased once two AZD1222 doses had been given.

In regard to this clone: Its antigen is currently unknown.

This table comes from immunoSEQ multiplex PCR, and its TCRdb copy is limited to in-frame clones, with some not included. The sample carries 140,000 to 150,000 clones, 92% recorded once. Germline loops: CDR1 SGHKS, CDR2 YYEKEE (reference sequence). The CDR3 contains 16 residues. V was pared by 4 bases and J by 10 bases, with 11 bases of the junction left unmatched. This clonotype was sampled from an adult in good health. This sequence joins TRBV5-5 and TRBJ2-1, with 13 bases lining up with TRBD2. Sequenced here: peripheral blood, sampled on day 0 of AZD1222 vaccination. The CDR3 loop is CASSPGTSGMGEEQFF. The CDR3 nucleotides read TGTGCCAGCAGCCCCGGGACTAGCGGGATGGGGGAGGAGCAGTTCTTC.